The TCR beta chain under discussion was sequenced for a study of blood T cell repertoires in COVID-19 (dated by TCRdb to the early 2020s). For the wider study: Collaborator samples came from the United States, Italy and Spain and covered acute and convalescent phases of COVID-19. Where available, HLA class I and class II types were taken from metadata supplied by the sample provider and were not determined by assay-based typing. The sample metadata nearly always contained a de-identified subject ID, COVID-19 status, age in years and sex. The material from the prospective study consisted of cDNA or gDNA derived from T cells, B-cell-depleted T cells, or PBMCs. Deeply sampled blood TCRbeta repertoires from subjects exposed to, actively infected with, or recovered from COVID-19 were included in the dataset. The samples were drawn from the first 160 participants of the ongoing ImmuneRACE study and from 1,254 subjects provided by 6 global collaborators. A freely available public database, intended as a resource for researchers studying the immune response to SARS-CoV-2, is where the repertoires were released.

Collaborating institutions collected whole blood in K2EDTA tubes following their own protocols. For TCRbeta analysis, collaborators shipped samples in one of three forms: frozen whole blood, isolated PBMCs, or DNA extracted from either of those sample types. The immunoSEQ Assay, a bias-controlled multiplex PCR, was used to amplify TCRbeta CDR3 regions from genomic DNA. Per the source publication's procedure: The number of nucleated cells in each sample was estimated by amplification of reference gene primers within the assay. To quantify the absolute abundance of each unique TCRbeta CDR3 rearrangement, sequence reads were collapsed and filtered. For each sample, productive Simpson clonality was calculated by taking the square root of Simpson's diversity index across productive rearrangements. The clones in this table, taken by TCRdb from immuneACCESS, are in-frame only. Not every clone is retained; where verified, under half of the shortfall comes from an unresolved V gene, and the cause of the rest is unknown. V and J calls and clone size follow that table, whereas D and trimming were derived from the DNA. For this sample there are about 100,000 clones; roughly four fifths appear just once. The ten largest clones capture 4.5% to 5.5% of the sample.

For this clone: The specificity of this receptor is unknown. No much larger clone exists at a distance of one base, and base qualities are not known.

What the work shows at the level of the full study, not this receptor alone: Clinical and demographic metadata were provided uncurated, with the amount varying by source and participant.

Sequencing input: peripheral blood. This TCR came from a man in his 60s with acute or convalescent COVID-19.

The nucleotides are TGTGCCAGCAGTGCGTGGGAGGGTAGTAATTCACCCCTCCACTTT. Its product reads: CASSAWEGSNSPLHF. In this chain, TRBV2 is recombined with TRBJ1-6; no D gene call is confident. V loses 4 bases, J loses 6 bases, and the germline ends lie 13 bases apart. Reading the germline V gene gives CDR1 SNHLY and CDR2 FYNNEI. The CDR3 holds 15 amino acids from the cysteine to the phenylalanine. The read is trimmed to its CDR3 DNA, 45 bases read in frame from base 1.